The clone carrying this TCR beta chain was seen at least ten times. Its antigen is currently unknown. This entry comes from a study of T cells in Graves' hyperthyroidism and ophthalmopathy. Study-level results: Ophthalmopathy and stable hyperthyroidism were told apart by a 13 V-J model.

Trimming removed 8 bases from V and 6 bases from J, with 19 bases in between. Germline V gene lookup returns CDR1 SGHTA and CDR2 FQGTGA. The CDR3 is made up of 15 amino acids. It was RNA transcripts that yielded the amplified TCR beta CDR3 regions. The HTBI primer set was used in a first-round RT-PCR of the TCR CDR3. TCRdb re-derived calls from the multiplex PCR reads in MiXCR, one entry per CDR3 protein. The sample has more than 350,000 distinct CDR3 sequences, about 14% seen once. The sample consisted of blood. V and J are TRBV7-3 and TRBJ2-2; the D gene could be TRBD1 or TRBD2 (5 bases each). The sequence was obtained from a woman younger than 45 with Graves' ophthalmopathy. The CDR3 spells CASGPSLTGPGELFF. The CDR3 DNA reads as TGTGCCAGCGGCCCTAGCCTTACGGGGCCCGGGGAGCTGTTTTTT. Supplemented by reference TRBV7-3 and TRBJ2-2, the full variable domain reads GAGVSQTPSNKVTEKGKYVELRCDPISGHTALYWYRQSLGQGPEFLIYFQGTGAADDSGLPNDRFFAVRPEGSVSTLKIQRTERGDSAVYLCASGPSLTGPGELFFGEGSRLTVL.